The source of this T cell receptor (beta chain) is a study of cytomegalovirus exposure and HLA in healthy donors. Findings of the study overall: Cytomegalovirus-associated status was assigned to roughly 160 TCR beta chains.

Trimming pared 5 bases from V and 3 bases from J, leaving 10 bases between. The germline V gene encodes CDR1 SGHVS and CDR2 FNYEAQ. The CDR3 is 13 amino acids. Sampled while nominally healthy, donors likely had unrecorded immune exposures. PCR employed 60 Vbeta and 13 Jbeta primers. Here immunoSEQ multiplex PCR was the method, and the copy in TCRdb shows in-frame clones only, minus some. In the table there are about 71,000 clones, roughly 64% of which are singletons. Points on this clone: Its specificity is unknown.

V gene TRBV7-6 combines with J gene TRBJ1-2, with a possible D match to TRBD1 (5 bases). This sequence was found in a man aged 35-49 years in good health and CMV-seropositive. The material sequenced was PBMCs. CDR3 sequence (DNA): TGTGCCAGCAGCCTAAAGACAGACTATGGCTACACCTTC. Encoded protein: CASSLKTDYGYTF.